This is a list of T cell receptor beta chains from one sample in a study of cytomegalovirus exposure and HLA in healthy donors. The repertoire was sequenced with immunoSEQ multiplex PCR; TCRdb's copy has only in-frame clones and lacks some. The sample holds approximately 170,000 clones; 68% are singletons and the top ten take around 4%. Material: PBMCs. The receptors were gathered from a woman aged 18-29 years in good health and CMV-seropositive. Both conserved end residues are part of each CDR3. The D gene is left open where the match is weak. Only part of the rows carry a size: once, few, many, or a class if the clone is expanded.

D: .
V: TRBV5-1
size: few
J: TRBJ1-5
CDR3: CASSLGGGGQPQHF
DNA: TGCGCCAGCAGCCTGGGCGGGGGGGGTCAGCCCCAGCATTTT

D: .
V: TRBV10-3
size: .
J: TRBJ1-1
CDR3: CAISESGAPMTEAFF
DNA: TGTGCCATCAGTGAGTCGGGGGCCCCTATGACCGAAGCTTTCTTT

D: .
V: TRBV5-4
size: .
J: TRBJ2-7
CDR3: CASKASRGEQYF
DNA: TGTGCCAGCAAGGCGAGTAGGGGCGAGCAGTACTTC

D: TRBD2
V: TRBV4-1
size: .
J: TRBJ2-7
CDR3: CASSQGAGGRTYEQYF
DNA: TGCGCCAGCAGCCAGGGAGCGGGGGGACGGACCTACGAGCAGTACTTC

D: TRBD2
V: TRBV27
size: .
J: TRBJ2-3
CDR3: CASSHRTSGSDTQYF
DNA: TGTGCCAGCAGTCATAGGACTAGCGGGAGCGATACGCAGTATTTT

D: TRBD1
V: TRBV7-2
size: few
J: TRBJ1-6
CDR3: CASRSTGVNSPLHF
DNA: TGTGCCAGCAGATCGACAGGGGTAAATTCACCCCTCCACTTT

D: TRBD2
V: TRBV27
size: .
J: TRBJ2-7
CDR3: CASMKKAGVFEQYF
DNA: TGTGCCAGCATGAAAAAAGCGGGAGTATTCGAGCAGTACTTC

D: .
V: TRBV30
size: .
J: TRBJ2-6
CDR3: CAWSYGMGANVLTF
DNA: TGTGCCTGGAGTTACGGGATGGGGGCCAACGTCCTGACTTTC

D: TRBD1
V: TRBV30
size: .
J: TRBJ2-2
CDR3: CAWSPQGARTGELFF
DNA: TGTGCCTGGAGTCCCCAGGGGGCGCGGACCGGGGAGCTGTTTTTT

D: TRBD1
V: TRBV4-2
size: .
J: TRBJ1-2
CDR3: CASSLKGQGMDGYTF
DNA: TGTGCCAGCAGCCTAAAGGGACAGGGGATGGATGGCTACACCTTC

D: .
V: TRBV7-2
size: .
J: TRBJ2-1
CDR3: CASSLTGKNEQFF
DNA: TGTGCCAGCAGCTTAACAGGGAAGAATGAGCAGTTCTTC

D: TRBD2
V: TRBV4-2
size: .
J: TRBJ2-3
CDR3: CASSQEGPGLAGIDTQYF
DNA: TGTGCCAGCAGCCAAGAGGGGCCCGGCCTAGCGGGTATAGATACGCAGTATTTT

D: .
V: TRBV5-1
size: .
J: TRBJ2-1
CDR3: CASRLEYNEQFF
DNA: TGCGCCAGCAGACTGGAGTACAATGAGCAGTTCTTC

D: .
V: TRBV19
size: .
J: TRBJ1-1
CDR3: CASSTQGLNTEAFF
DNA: TGTGCCAGTAGCACCCAGGGGTTGAACACTGAAGCTTTCTTT

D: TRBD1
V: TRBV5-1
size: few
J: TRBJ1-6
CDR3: CASRGQDSSYNSPLHF
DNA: TGCGCCAGCAGGGGACAGGATAGCTCCTATAATTCACCCCTCCACTTT

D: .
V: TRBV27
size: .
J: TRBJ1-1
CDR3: CASNNRFMNTEAFF
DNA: TGTGCCAGCAATAACAGGTTTATGAACACTGAAGCTTTCTTT

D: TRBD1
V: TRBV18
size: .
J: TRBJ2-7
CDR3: CASSPRTGAYEQYF
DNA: TGTGCCAGCTCACCACGGACAGGGGCCTACGAGCAGTACTTC

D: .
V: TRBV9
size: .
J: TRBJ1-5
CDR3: CASSEWGGLQPQHF
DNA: TGTGCCAGCAGCGAGTGGGGGGGCCTGCAGCCCCAGCATTTT

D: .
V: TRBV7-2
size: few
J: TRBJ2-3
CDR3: CASSLMEVTDTQYF
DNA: TGTGCCAGCAGTTTGATGGAGGTCACAGATACGCAGTATTTT

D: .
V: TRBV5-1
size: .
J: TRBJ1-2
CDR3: CASSFEADGYDGYTF
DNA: TGCGCCAGCAGCTTCGAAGCGGACGGATACGATGGCTACACCTTC

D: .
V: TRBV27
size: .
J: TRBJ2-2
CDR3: CASSHESITGELFF
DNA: TGTGCCAGCAGCCACGAGAGTATTACCGGGGAGCTGTTTTTT

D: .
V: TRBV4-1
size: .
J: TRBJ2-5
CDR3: CASSQDATIQETQYF
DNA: TGCGCCAGCAGCCAAGACGCGACAATTCAAGAGACCCAGTACTTC

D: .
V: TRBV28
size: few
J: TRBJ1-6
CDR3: CASSMGRGSPLHF
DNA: TGTGCCAGCAGTATGGGCAGGGGATCACCCCTCCACTTT

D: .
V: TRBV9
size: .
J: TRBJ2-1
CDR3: CASSVGAGTWNLYNEQFF
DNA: TGTGCCAGCAGCGTTGGGGCAGGGACTTGGAACCTCTACAATGAGCAGTTCTTC

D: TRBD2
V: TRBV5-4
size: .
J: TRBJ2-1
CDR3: CASSRASGRAMDEQFF
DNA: TGTGCCAGCAGCAGGGCGAGCGGGAGGGCCATGGATGAGCAGTTCTTC

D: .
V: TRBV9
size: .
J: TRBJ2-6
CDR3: CASSVGVGANVLTF
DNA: TGTGCCAGCAGCGTAGGAGTTGGGGCCAACGTCCTGACTTTC

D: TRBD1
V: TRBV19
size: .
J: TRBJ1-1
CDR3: CASSNFRQGRETEAFF
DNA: TGTGCCAGTAGTAACTTTAGACAGGGGCGGGAGACTGAAGCTTTCTTT

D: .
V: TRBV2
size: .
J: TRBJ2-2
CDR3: CASSERGNTGELFF
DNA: TGTGCCAGCAGTGAACGGGGGAACACCGGGGAGCTGTTTTTT

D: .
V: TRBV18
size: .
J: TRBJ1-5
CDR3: CASSVGDGGSSNQPQHF
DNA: TGTGCCAGCTCAGTAGGGGACGGGGGGAGCAGCAATCAGCCCCAGCATTTT

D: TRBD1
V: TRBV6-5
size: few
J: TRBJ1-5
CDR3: CASSYQTGTQPQHF
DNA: TGTGCCAGCAGTTACCAGACAGGGACTCAGCCCCAGCATTTT

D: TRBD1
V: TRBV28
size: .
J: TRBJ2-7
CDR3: CASSPRTGFDEQYF
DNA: TGTGCCAGCAGCCCTCGGACAGGATTTGACGAGCAGTACTTC

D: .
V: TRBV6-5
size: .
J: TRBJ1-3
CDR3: CASRSSGNTIYF
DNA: TGTGCCAGCAGGAGCTCTGGAAACACCATATATTTT

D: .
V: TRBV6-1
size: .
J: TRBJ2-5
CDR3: CASSETGGRAGETQYF
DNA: TGTGCCAGCAGTGAAACGGGTGGCAGGGCAGGGGAGACCCAGTACTTC

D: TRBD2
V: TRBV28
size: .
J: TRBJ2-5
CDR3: CASSLLGGRAAETQYF
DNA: TGTGCCAGCAGTTTATTGGGCGGGAGGGCCGCGGAGACCCAGTACTTC

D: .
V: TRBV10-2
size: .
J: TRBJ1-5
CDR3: CASSESRPNNQPQHF
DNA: TGCGCCAGCAGTGAGTCGAGGCCGAATAATCAGCCCCAGCATTTT

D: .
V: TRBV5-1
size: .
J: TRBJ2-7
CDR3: CASSSALGGVRTYEQYF
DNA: TGCGCCAGCAGCTCAGCCTTAGGGGGGGTTCGTACCTACGAGCAGTACTTC